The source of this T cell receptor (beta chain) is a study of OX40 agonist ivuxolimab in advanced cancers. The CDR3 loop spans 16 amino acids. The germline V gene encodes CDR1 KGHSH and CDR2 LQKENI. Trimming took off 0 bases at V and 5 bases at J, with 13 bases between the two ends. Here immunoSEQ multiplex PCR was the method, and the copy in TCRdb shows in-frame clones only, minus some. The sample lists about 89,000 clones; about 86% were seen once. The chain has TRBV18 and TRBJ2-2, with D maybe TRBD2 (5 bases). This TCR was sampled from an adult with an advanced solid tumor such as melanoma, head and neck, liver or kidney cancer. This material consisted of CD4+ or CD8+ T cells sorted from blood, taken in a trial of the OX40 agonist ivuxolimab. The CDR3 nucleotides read TGTGCCAGCTCACCACCGACTTCCCGAGGGACCGGGGAGCTGTTTTTT. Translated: CASSPPTSRGTGELFF. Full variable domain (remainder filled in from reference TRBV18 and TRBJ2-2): NAGVMQNPRHLVRRRGQEARLRCSPMKGHSHVYWYRQLPEEGLKFMVYLQKENIIDESGMPKERFSAEFPKEGPSILRIQQVVRGDSAAYFCASSPPTSRGTGELFFGEGSRLTVL.